Reported below is one T cell receptor beta chain. Its antigen remains unidentified. The data derive from a study of shared clonotypes between healthy human individuals. Study-level findings and limits: Despite large depth, sorted-subset datasets appeared incompletely sequenced.

Method: immunoSEQ multiplex PCR; TCRdb's copy keeps in-frame clones and lacks some. The table shows under 1 million clones, with about 96% occurring only once. This CDR3 comprises 15 residues. Trimming shortened V by 5 bases and J by 2 bases, and 15 bases separated the two germline ends. The germline V gene encodes CDR1 SEHNR and CDR2 FQNEAQ (reference sequence). Only CD45RO-negative cells positively selected for CCR7 counted as naive CD8 cells, so terminally differentiated effector memory CD45RA+ cells were excluded. Sequenced material: naive CD8+ T cells sorted from blood. The receptor comes from a man between 25 and 39 years old in good health. The chain joins TRBV7-9 to TRBJ2-5; D may be TRBD1 or TRBD2 (5 bases each). The CDR3 DNA reads TGTGCCAGCAGCCACGGTCTGAGGGGTCAAGAGACCCAGTACTTC. It encodes CASSHGLRGQETQYF. The entire variable domain, with the rest obtained from reference TRBV7-9 and TRBJ2-5, is as follows: DTGVSQNPRHKITKRGQNVTFRCDPISEHNRLYWYRQTLGQGPEFLTYFQNEAQLEKSRLLSDRFSAERPKGSFSTLEIQRTEQGDSAMYLCASSHGLRGQETQYFGPGTRLLVL.